Listed here are 32 T cell receptor beta chains from one sample, sequenced in a study of identical twins. TCRdb independently ran MiXCR on the 5' RACE reads; one entry per CDR3 protein. The sample consists of 1.5 million to 2 million distinct CDR3 sequences, 25% to 35% of them appearing once. Source material: cord blood. These receptors came from a newborn girl in good health.

V gene TRBV9 combines with J gene TRBJ1-5; 7 positions match TRBD1. V was pared by 0 bases and J by 7 bases, with 1 base of the junction left unmatched. The CDR3 has 13 amino acids. Germline-derived CDR1 and CDR2 are SGDLS and YYNGEE. CDR3 DNA: TGTGCCAGCAGCGTAGCGGACAGGCAGCCCCAGCATTTT. This gives the protein CASSVADRQPQHF.

This clonotype occurred a few times. The chain employs TRBV2 and TRBJ1-4; no firm D call. The CDR3 runs to 14 residues. Germline V CDR1 and CDR2: SNHLY, FYNNEI. V lost 7 bases to trimming and J lost 0 bases, with 9 bases between them. In DNA form, the CDR3 reads TGTGCCAGCAAAACCCTTGCAACTAATGAAAAACTGTTTTTT. It translates to CASKTLATNEKLFF.

This chain uses TRBV7-9 with TRBJ1-1; D possibly corresponds to TRBD1 (5 bases). CDR1 is SEHNR, CDR2 FQNEAQ, per germline (reference sequence). V lost 1 base to trimming and J lost 10 bases, with 13 bases between them. The CDR3 is 13 amino acids. The CDR3 here is CASSLDGAERAFF. The CDR3 DNA follows: TGTGCCAGCAGCTTAGATGGGGCGGAAAGAGCTTTCTTT.

For this clonotype: At one of its ends the junction is not consistent with the germline gene, which may arise from a read error. Here the CDR3 reads CASSLTSGTDTQSF. CDR3 sequence (DNA): TGCGCCAGCAGCTTAACTAGCGGCACAGATACGCAGTCTTTT. The chain employs TRBV5-1 and TRBJ2-3; TRBD2 agrees at 8 bases. The CDR3 runs to 14 residues. Germline CDR1 is SGHRS and CDR2 is YFSETQ.

This clonotype was seen only a few times. The gene calls are TRBV7-2 and TRBJ1-1; the D is unclear. V dropped 3 bases and J dropped 7 bases, with 6 bases sitting between them. There are 11 residues in the CDR3. Germline V gives CDR1 SGHTA, CDR2 FQGNSA. The CDR3 DNA sequence: TGTGCCAGCAGCTTGACCATTGAAGCTTTCTTT. Residues: CASSLTIEAFF.

Only a few counts were recorded for this clonotype. The gene calls are TRBV14 and TRBJ1-6, with D perhaps TRBD1 (5 bases). This CDR3 has 15 residues. The V end lost 4 bases, the J end lost 9 bases, and 16 bases lay between the germline ends. Germline V gene data show CDR1 as SGHDN and CDR2 as FVKESK. This chain's CDR3 is CASSPDTLNGSPLHF. CDR3 nucleotide sequence: TGTGCCAGCAGCCCGGACACCCTCAATGGTTCACCCCTCCACTTT.

J is TRBJ2-2 and V is TRBV27, with D possibly matching TRBD2 (5 bases). CDR1 MNHEY and CDR2 SMNVEV come from the germline V gene (reference sequence). The CDR3 runs 16 residues. The V and J ends lost 1 base and 0 bases respectively, with 9 bases between them. The CDR3 spells CASSLWVAPNTGELFF. The CDR3 DNA sequence: TGTGCCAGCAGTTTATGGGTAGCGCCGAACACCGGGGAGCTGTTTTTT.

The chain is built from TRBV25-1 and TRBJ1-5, with D possibly TRBD1 on 6 matching bases. This CDR3 contains 18 residues. The germline gives CDR1 MGHDK, CDR2 SYGVNS. V lost 2 bases, J lost 0 bases, and 17 bases lay in between. The CDR3: CASSEKNKGGDSNQPQHF. In nucleotides, the CDR3 is TGTGCCAGCAGTGAAAAGAACAAGGGGGGGGATAGCAATCAGCCCCAGCATTTT.

The rearrangement joins TRBV19 to TRBJ1-1; TRBD1 is a possible D gene (5 bases). Germline-derived CDR1 and CDR2 are LNHDA and SQIVND (reference sequence). Trimming removed 7 bases from V and 10 bases from J, with 19 bases in between. The length of the CDR3 is 13 residues. The CDR3 is CASTNRDPRGAFF. Written as DNA, the CDR3 is TGTGCCAGTACAAATCGGGACCCCCGGGGAGCTTTCTTT. The whole variable domain, filled in from reference TRBV19 and TRBJ1-1, reads DGGITQSPKYLFRKEGQNVTLSCEQNLNHDAMYWYRQDPGQGLRLIYYSQIVNDFQKGDIAEGYSVSREKKESFPLTVTSAQKNPTAFYLCASTNRDPRGAFFGQGTRLTVV.

The CDR3 sequence: CASSEAGHKLFF. As DNA, the CDR3 is TGTGCCAGCAGTGAAGCAGGTCACAAACTGTTTTTT. This chain uses TRBV6-1 with TRBJ1-4; no firm D call. V shed 0 bases and J shed 11 bases, with 7 bases lying between them. This CDR3 is built from 12 residues. Germline V gene data show CDR1 as MNHNS and CDR2 as SASEGT.

The CDR3 DNA follows: TGTGCCAGCAGTCCCTTAAAATCACTTATCTATGGCTACACCTTC. Translated: CASSPLKSLIYGYTF. This chain connects TRBV6-1 to TRBJ1-2; D remains unclear. CDR1 MNHNS and CDR2 SASEGT come from the germline V gene. Deletions cut 5 bases from V and 4 bases from J, with 17 bases between. The CDR3 is made up of 15 amino acids.

This chain connects TRBV12-3 or TRBV12-4 to TRBJ1-1, with D perhaps matching TRBD1 (6 bases). The germline V and J ends were trimmed by 7 bases and 0 bases, with 12 bases remaining between them. The CDR3 has 14 amino acids. In DNA, the CDR3 is TGTGCCAGCACCGCGGACAGTTTGAACACTGAAGCTTTCTTT. It yields the protein CASTADSLNTEAFF.

This clonotype has only a few counts. This chain uses TRBV4-2 with TRBJ1-2; 8 bases match TRBD1. Germline assignment: CDR1 LGHNA and CDR2 YNFKEQ. The CDR3 runs 17 residues. V was pared by 0 bases and J by 4 bases, with 10 bases of the junction left unmatched. The CDR3 loop reads CASSQDLTTGEGYGYTF. The CDR3 DNA sequence: TGTGCCAGCAGCCAAGACCTTACGACAGGGGAGGGCTATGGCTACACCTTC.

This clonotype was detected a few times. The chain employs TRBV3-1 and TRBJ2-7, with 9 bases fitting TRBD2. V trimming: 7 bases; J trimming: 8 bases; junction bases outside the gene matches: 12. Germline-derived CDR1 and CDR2 are LGHDT and YNNKEL (reference sequence). The CDR3 is 14 amino acids. CDR3 DNA sequence: TGTGCCAGCACACAGGCGGCGGGGGGGTGGAAGCAGTACTTC. Translating it yields CASTQAAGGWKQYF.

The DNA of the CDR3 is TGTGCCAGCAGCGCCGGGGGGGCGGAGACCCAGTACTTC. It is translated as CASSAGGAETQYF. This chain uses TRBV7-9 with TRBJ2-5; 8 nucleotides match TRBD2. V lost 5 bases to trimming and J lost 5 bases; unmatched junction nucleotides: 4. This CDR3 is built from 13 residues. Per the germline V gene, CDR1 is SEHNR and CDR2 is FQNEAQ (reference sequence).

This clonotype was observed a handful of times. CDR3 in amino acids: CASSLESYHTQYF. In DNA form, the CDR3 reads TGTGCCAGCAGTTTAGAGTCTTACCATACGCAGTATTTT. The rearrangement joins TRBV27 to TRBJ2-3; D gene unclear. Germline CDR1 is MNHEY and CDR2 is SMNVEV (reference sequence). CDR3 length equals 13 residues. V was clipped by 2 bases and J by 7 bases, with 10 bases between them.

The rearrangement uses TRBV13 and TRBJ1-1; D unresolved. Germline V gives CDR1 PRHDT, CDR2 FYEKMQ (reference sequence). V lost 6 bases, J lost 0 bases, and 11 bases lay in between. This CDR3 contains 14 residues. The CDR3 DNA reads as TGTGCCAGCAGACGGGCTCTCATGAACACTGAAGCTTTCTTT. Translation: CASRRALMNTEAFF.

This clonotype came up many times. The J gene is TRBJ2-5, the V gene TRBV20-1; D call uncertain. CDR3 length: 11 amino acids. Germline V CDR1 and CDR2: DFQATT, SNEGSKA (reference sequence). Trimming took off 1 base at V and 4 bases at J, with 4 bases between the two ends. In nucleotides, the CDR3 is TGCAGTGCTAGAGCTCGAGAGACCCAGTACTTC. Translated, it gives CSARARETQYF.

CDR3 residues: CASPGGVKEKLFF. CDR3 sequence (DNA): TGTGCTAGTCCAGGGGGCGTTAAGGAAAAACTGTTTTTT. The genes are TRBV12-5 and TRBJ1-4; 8 positions match TRBD1. Germline CDR1 reads LGHNT; CDR2 reads FRNRAP. The ends lost 8 bases at V and 8 bases at J; junction bases unmatched: 7. The CDR3 is made up of 13 amino acids.

There are many counts of this clonotype. The J gene is TRBJ2-1, the V gene TRBV6-5; 11 nucleotides match TRBD2. The V gene end was trimmed by 0 bases and the J gene end by 5 bases; junction bases not matched to a gene: 0. The germline V gene encodes CDR1 MNHEY and CDR2 SVGAGI. The CDR3 runs to 15 residues. The CDR3 DNA follows: TGTGCCAGCAGTTACTCGACTAGCGGGAACAATGAGCAGTTCTTC. Translating it yields CASSYSTSGNNEQFF.

The genes are TRBV20-1 and TRBJ1-5; a weak D match, TRBD1 (5 bases). Trimming left V 0 bases short and J 4 bases short, with 19 bases between. Germline V lookup: CDR1 DFQATT, CDR2 SNEGSKA (reference sequence). The CDR3 loop spans 17 amino acids. CDR3 in amino acids: CSAREGPREGRNQPQHF. In DNA, the CDR3 is TGCAGTGCTAGAGAGGGCCCACGGGAGGGGCGGAATCAGCCCCAGCATTTT.

This clonotype was seen a few times. The chain combines TRBV5-1 with TRBJ2-1; tentatively, D is TRBD2 (5 bases). V shed 8 bases and J shed 1 base, with 13 bases lying between them. Germline CDR1 and CDR2: SGHRS and YFSETQ. CDR3 size: 14 residues. The CDR3 DNA follows: TGCGCCAGTCAGAAGGACTTATCCTACAATGAGCAGTTCTTC. Translating gives CASQKDLSYNEQFF.

The CDR3 DNA sequence: TGTGCCATCAGTGAGTCTAGGTCGGAGACCTACGAGCAGTACTTC. It encodes CAISESRSETYEQYF. The V gene is TRBV10-3, the J gene TRBJ2-7; no reliable D call. The CDR3 has 15 amino acids. Trimming removed 0 bases at V and 2 bases at J, with 11 bases between. The germline V gene encodes CDR1 ENHRY and CDR2 SYGVKD.

The chain joins TRBV5-6 to TRBJ1-1, with unresolved D. Germline V CDR1 and CDR2: SGHDT, YYEEEE. This CDR3 has 14 residues. With 2 bases removed from V and 1 base from J, the gap between germline ends came to 9 bases. The CDR3 DNA reads TGTGCCAGCAGCTTAAGGATGGGGAACACTGAAGCTTTCTTT. Translated, it gives CASSLRMGNTEAFF.

This rearrangement joins TRBV6-5 to TRBJ2-7; 10 nucleotides match TRBD2. Germline CDR1 MNHEY, CDR2 SVGAGI. This CDR3 is 18 amino acids long. V was clipped by 2 bases and J by 1 base; unmatched bases: 11. CDR3 DNA: TGTGCCAGCAGTTACAGTGGGGCCAGCGGGAGGGTTTCCTACGAGCAGTACTTC. Translated, it gives CASSYSGASGRVSYEQYF.

This clonotype was seen more than once but under ten times. J is TRBJ2-7 and V is TRBV11-2; no firm D call. The ends were cut back, 5 bases at V and 7 bases at J, with 6 bases in the middle. This CDR3 is built from 10 residues. Germline loops: CDR1 SGHAT, CDR2 FQNNGV. The CDR3 is CASSHREQYF. CDR3 DNA: TGTGCCAGCAGCCACCGGGAGCAGTACTTC.

This clonotype has just one count. One end of the junction fails to match germline, which may point to a read error. This sequence joins TRBV7-2 and TRBJ2-1, with 11 bases lining up with TRBD2. In germline, CDR1 is SGHTA, CDR2 FQGNSA. The CDR3 is 15 residues long. The CDR3 region has the DNA TGTGCCGGCAGCTTAGGAACTAGCGGGGGCAATGAGCAGTTCTTC. As protein: CAGSLGTSGGNEQFF.

This chain connects TRBV20-1 to TRBJ2-1, with 8 positions matching TRBD2. Germline CDR1 reads DFQATT; CDR2 reads SNEGSKA (reference sequence). J lost 6 bases, V lost 6 bases, and 10 bases had no gene match. CDR3 length equals 14 residues. CDR3 sequence reads: CSAKTSVWANEQFF. In DNA, the CDR3 is TGCAGTGCGAAGACTAGCGTCTGGGCCAATGAGCAGTTCTTC.

The V and J genes are TRBV6-4 and TRBJ2-6; 8 bases line up with TRBD1. The V segment lost 0 bases and the J segment 0 bases; nucleotides outside the gene matches: 1. The germline gives CDR1 MRHNA, CDR2 SNTAGT. The CDR3 loop spans 17 amino acids. Here the CDR3 reads CASSDSTGGSGANVLTF. Here the CDR3 DNA reads TGTGCCAGCAGTGACTCTACAGGGGGCTCTGGGGCCAACGTCCTGACTTTC.

The rearrangement links TRBV20-1 to TRBJ2-1; 8 nucleotides align to TRBD1. The V and J ends lost 0 bases and 6 bases, in that order; junction bases with no gene match: 10. CDR1 DFQATT and CDR2 SNEGSKA come from the germline V gene (reference sequence). CDR3 length equals 16 residues. For the CDR3, the DNA is TGCAGTGCTAGAGATCGTACAGGGGGATTAGGCAATGAGCAGTTCTTC. This gives the protein CSARDRTGGLGNEQFF.

For this clonotype: A much larger clone lies one base from this, so it may be a read error. The chain carries TRBV12-3 or TRBV12-4 and TRBJ2-7, with D perhaps matching TRBD1 (5 bases). This CDR3 comprises 15 residues. Trimming left V 2 bases short and J 3 bases short, with 14 bases between. DNA of the CDR3: TGTGCCAGCAGTTTACAGGCCCAGGGTTACTACGAGCAGTACTTC. It specifies CASSLQAQGYYEQYF.

The chain is built from TRBV7-2 and TRBJ1-2; 10 nucleotides agree with TRBD1. Germline CDR1 reads SGHTA; CDR2 reads FQGNSA. This CDR3 is 14 amino acids long. J gave up 4 bases and V 4 bases, and 3 bases lay outside the gene matches. CDR3 sequence reads: CASSWDRGGYGYTF. Here the CDR3 DNA reads TGTGCCAGCAGCTGGGACAGGGGAGGCTATGGCTACACCTTC.